This T cell receptor (beta chain) was observed in a study of T cells in Graves' hyperthyroidism and ophthalmopathy. J lost 3 bases, V lost 2 bases, and 4 bases had no gene match. Per germline, CDR1 KGHSH and CDR2 LQKENI. The CDR3 length is 14 residues. TCR beta CDR3 regions were amplified from RNA transcripts. First-round RT-PCR targeting the TCR CDR3 was performed with the HTBI primer set. TCRdb re-derived calls from the multiplex PCR reads in MiXCR, one entry per CDR3 protein. The sample yields a few hundred thousand distinct CDR3 sequences, about half seen once. Hyperthyroidism, newly diagnosed and lasting under 2 months, affected patients aged 18 to 65. Exclusion of a patient resulted from uncontrolled infection, other autoimmune disease, pregnancy or lactation. A word on this clonotype: Its antigen is not known.

Study-wide findings and caveats: Most thyroid-expanded clonotypes above 0.001 were also found in blood. Model output signaled ophthalmopathy a median roughly 6.5 months ahead of onset.

The receptor was isolated from a woman younger than 35 with Graves' hyperthyroidism. The chain has TRBV18 and TRBJ2-7; 7 positions agree with TRBD2. Sequences were obtained from peripheral blood or thyroid tissue (not recorded which). CDR3 DNA: TGTGCCAGCTCACCATCCGGGGAGGGCTACGAGCAGTACTTC. Its protein is CASSPSGEGYEQYF.